This is a list of T cell receptor beta chains from one sample in a study of immune cell composition in non-small cell lung cancer. Profiled with immunoSEQ multiplex PCR; TCRdb holds only in-frame clones, not every one. Seen here are about 6,600 clones, about four fifths observed once, and the top ten hold approximately 15%. The source material was lung tumor tissue. Every receptor here comes from a human donor with non-small cell lung cancer. Both conserved end residues are part of each CDR3. D genes are given only for firm matches. Only some rows state a clone size, as once, few, many or a class for expanded clones.

J: TRBJ2-3; size: .; V: TRBV7-3; D: TRBD2; CDR3: CASSLVSGGGDTQYF; DNA: TGTGCCAGCAGCTTAGTTAGCGGGGGCGGGGATACGCAGTATTTT
J: TRBJ1-5; size: .; V: TRBV10-3; D: .; CDR3: CATWVGSRGPQHF; DNA: TGTGCCACCTGGGTTGGCAGCCGAGGGCCCCAGCATTTT
J: TRBJ1-5; size: few; V: TRBV6-1; D: .; CDR3: CASSEWGGSNQPQHF; DNA: TGTGCCAGCAGTGAATGGGGGGGTAGCAATCAGCCCCAGCATTTT
J: TRBJ2-7; size: .; V: TRBV27; D: TRBD2; CDR3: CASSLLLAGAGYEQYF; DNA: TGTGCCAGCAGCCTCCTACTAGCGGGAGCGGGATACGAGCAGTACTTC
J: TRBJ2-5; size: .; V: TRBV7-2; D: .; CDR3: CASSAGASIQETQYF; DNA: TGTGCCAGCAGCGCAGGGGCTAGCATACAAGAGACCCAGTACTTC
J: TRBJ2-1; size: .; V: TRBV28; D: .; CDR3: CASSFVSRGQFF; DNA: TGTGCCAGCAGTTTTGTGAGTCGCGGGCAGTTCTTC
J: TRBJ1-2; size: .; V: TRBV28; D: .; CDR3: CASSPTVAGYTF; DNA: TGTGCCAGCAGTCCGACAGTGGCTGGCTACACCTTC
J: TRBJ2-7; size: .; V: TRBV7-2; D: TRBD1; CDR3: CASSVGGQVYEQYF; DNA: TGTGCCAGCAGCGTGGGGGGACAGGTCTACGAGCAGTACTTC
J: TRBJ2-5; size: .; V: TRBV28; D: .; CDR3: CASSLWRGQETQYF; DNA: TGTGCCAGCAGTTTGTGGAGAGGGCAAGAGACCCAGTACTTC
J: TRBJ2-5; size: .; V: TRBV20-1; D: .; CDR3: CSAGWETQYF; DNA: TGCAGTGCTGGCTGGGAGACCCAGTACTTC
J: TRBJ2-5; size: .; V: TRBV9; D: TRBD2; CDR3: CASSVDGTSPETQYF; DNA: TGTGCCAGCAGCGTAGACGGGACTAGCCCAGAGACCCAGTACTTC
J: TRBJ2-7; size: .; V: TRBV19; D: TRBD1; CDR3: CASSFKTGTAFYEQYF; DNA: TGTGCCAGTAGCTTCAAAACCGGGACAGCTTTTTACGAGCAGTACTTC
J: TRBJ2-7; size: .; V: TRBV6-5; D: TRBD1; CDR3: CASSRAGTGIDEQYF; DNA: TGTGCCAGCAGCAGAGCCGGGACAGGGATCGACGAGCAGTACTTC
J: TRBJ2-3; size: .; V: TRBV5-1; D: TRBD2; CDR3: CASSISGGGTDTQYF; DNA: TGCGCCAGCAGCATTAGCGGGGGGGGCACAGATACGCAGTATTTT
J: TRBJ1-1; size: .; V: TRBV29-1; D: TRBD1; CDR3: CSVENAGQGVLEAFF; DNA: TGCAGCGTTGAGAATGCGGGACAGGGTGTTCTCGAAGCTTTCTTT
J: TRBJ2-3; size: .; V: TRBV29-1; D: TRBD2; CDR3: CSVRSGGPTDTQYF; DNA: TGCAGCGTTCGTAGCGGGGGGCCCACAGATACGCAGTATTTT
J: TRBJ2-7; size: .; V: TRBV5-1; D: .; CDR3: CASSPDGNSYEQYF; DNA: TGCGCCAGCAGCCCGGACGGGAACTCCTACGAGCAGTACTTC
J: TRBJ2-3; size: few; V: TRBV7-2; D: TRBD2; CDR3: CASSSGTSGRRDTQYF; DNA: TGTGCCAGCAGCTCCGGGACTAGCGGGCGACGGGATACGCAGTATTTT
J: TRBJ2-3; size: few; V: TRBV19; D: .; CDR3: CASSISSLPGDTQYF; DNA: TGTGCCAGTAGTATAAGTTCTCTGCCCGGAGATACGCAGTATTTT
J: TRBJ2-5; size: .; V: TRBV7-9; D: .; CDR3: CASSLVVGGETQYF; DNA: TGTGCCAGCAGCTTAGTTGTGGGGGGAGAGACCCAGTACTTC
J: TRBJ2-7; size: once; V: TRBV5-1; D: .; CDR3: CASSPGPDSYEQYF; DNA: TGCGCCAGCAGTCCGGGCCCCGACAGCTACGAGCAGTACTTC
J: TRBJ2-1; size: .; V: TRBV19; D: .; CDR3: CASSQRYSYNEQFF; DNA: TGTGCCAGTAGTCAGCGGTACTCCTACAATGAGCAGTTCTTC
J: TRBJ1-1; size: .; V: TRBV5-1; D: TRBD1; CDR3: CASSRADRANTEAFF; DNA: TGCGCCAGCAGCAGAGCGGACAGGGCGAACACTGAAGCTTTCTTT
J: TRBJ2-3; size: .; V: TRBV7-8; D: TRBD2; CDR3: CASSLVTSGGTDTQYF; DNA: TGTGCCAGCAGCTTGGTGACTAGCGGGGGCACAGATACGCAGTATTTT
J: TRBJ2-6; size: .; V: TRBV7-9; D: .; CDR3: CASSAGGTVKSSGANVLTF; DNA: TGTGCCAGCAGCGCAGGCGGGACAGTGAAGAGCTCTGGGGCCAACGTCCTGACTTTC
J: TRBJ2-1; size: .; V: TRBV7-6; D: TRBD1; CDR3: CASTLRPGQGNEQFF; DNA: TGTGCCAGCACCCTTAGACCGGGACAGGGCAATGAGCAGTTCTTC
J: TRBJ2-7; size: .; V: TRBV6-1; D: .; CDR3: CASSEDPGILLKQYF; DNA: TGTGCCAGCAGTGAAGACCCAGGGATCCTACTGAAGCAGTACTTC
J: TRBJ1-1; size: .; V: TRBV6-1; D: .; CDR3: CASSNGGLNTEAFF; DNA: TGTGCCAGCAGCAACGGGGGGCTGAACACTGAAGCTTTCTTT
J: TRBJ1-5; size: .; V: TRBV6-5; D: TRBD1; CDR3: CASRGTGEGNQPQHF; DNA: TGTGCCAGCAGGGGGACAGGGGAGGGTAATCAGCCCCAGCATTTT
J: TRBJ2-3; size: .; V: TRBV5-1; D: TRBD2; CDR3: CASSPGLAGTSTDTQYF; DNA: TGCGCCAGCAGCCCCGGGCTAGCGGGGACCAGCACAGATACGCAGTATTTT
J: TRBJ1-3; size: .; V: TRBV10-2; D: TRBD1; CDR3: CASSAADRGVTGNTIYF; DNA: TGCGCCAGCAGTGCCGCGGACAGGGGTGTTACTGGAAACACCATATATTTT
J: TRBJ2-5; size: few; V: TRBV28; D: .; CDR3: CASSLSGLEETQYF; DNA: TGTGCCAGCAGTTTAAGCGGGTTAGAAGAGACCCAGTACTTC
J: TRBJ2-1; size: few; V: TRBV5-1; D: .; CDR3: CASSLDGSAYNEQFF; DNA: TGCGCCAGCAGCTTGGACGGGTCGGCCTACAATGAGCAGTTCTTC
J: TRBJ2-3; size: .; V: TRBV2; D: TRBD2; CDR3: CASGLAGGTDTQYF; DNA: TGTGCCAGTGGACTAGCGGGGGGCACAGATACGCAGTATTTT
J: TRBJ2-6; size: few; V: TRBV7-2; D: TRBD1; CDR3: CASSHGTAGANVLTF; DNA: TGTGCCAGCAGCCATGGGACAGCTGGGGCCAACGTCCTGACTTTC
J: TRBJ2-1; size: .; V: TRBV7-3; D: TRBD2; CDR3: CASSGGGAGEQFF; DNA: TGTGCCAGCTCTGGCGGGGGGGCCGGGGAGCAGTTCTTC
J: TRBJ2-2; size: few; V: TRBV6-5; D: TRBD1; CDR3: CASSSSDRVTGELFF; DNA: TGTGCCAGCAGTTCCTCCGACAGGGTCACCGGGGAGCTGTTTTTT
J: TRBJ2-2; size: .; V: TRBV18; D: .; CDR3: CASSQTGGFTGELFF; DNA: TGTGCCAGCTCTCAGACAGGAGGATTCACCGGGGAGCTGTTTTTT
J: TRBJ1-2; size: .; V: TRBV6-5; D: .; CDR3: CASSYLGGAVNYGYTF; DNA: TGTGCCAGCAGTTACTTGGGGGGAGCGGTTAACTATGGCTACACCTTC
J: TRBJ1-2; size: .; V: TRBV15; D: TRBD1; CDR3: CATSIEDRGRGYTF; DNA: TGTGCCACCAGCATAGAGGACAGGGGGCGCGGCTACACCTTC
J: TRBJ1-4; size: .; V: TRBV18; D: TRBD1; CDR3: CASSLRAGGNEKLFF; DNA: TGTGCCAGCTCACTAAGGGCAGGGGGCAATGAAAAACTGTTTTTT